This TCR beta chain originates from a study of T cells in Graves' hyperthyroidism and ophthalmopathy. This clonotype showed up just a few times. Its antigen remains unknown. Stable hyperthyroidism: no ophthalmopathy progression over 18 months of follow-up. The authors obtained PBMCs from over 8 ml of fresh peripheral blood. There were TCR beta CDR3 regions amplified from RNA transcripts. When the TCR CDR3 underwent first-round RT-PCR, the HTBI primer set was used. TCRdb processed the multiplex PCR reads anew with MiXCR; each CDR3 protein has one entry. Of 600,000 to 800,000 distinct CDR3 sequences listed, just over 35% were seen once; the top ten hold around 29%. Trimming stripped 4 bases from V and 6 bases from J, with 13 bases between. Germline values: CDR1 SGHRS, CDR2 YFSETQ. CDR3 length equals 13 residues. Study findings and constraints: Ophthalmopathy cases were set apart from stable hyperthyroidism by a 13 V-J model. Most clonotypes expanded in thyroid above 0.001 were likewise present in blood.

Material: blood. The TCR sequence derives from a woman in her 40s with Graves' hyperthyroidism. The gene calls are TRBV5-1 and TRBJ1-2, with D perhaps TRBD1 (6 bases). CDR3: CASSGGRVHGYTF. In nucleotides, the CDR3 is TGCGCCAGCAGCGGGGGCAGGGTACATGGCTACACCTTC.